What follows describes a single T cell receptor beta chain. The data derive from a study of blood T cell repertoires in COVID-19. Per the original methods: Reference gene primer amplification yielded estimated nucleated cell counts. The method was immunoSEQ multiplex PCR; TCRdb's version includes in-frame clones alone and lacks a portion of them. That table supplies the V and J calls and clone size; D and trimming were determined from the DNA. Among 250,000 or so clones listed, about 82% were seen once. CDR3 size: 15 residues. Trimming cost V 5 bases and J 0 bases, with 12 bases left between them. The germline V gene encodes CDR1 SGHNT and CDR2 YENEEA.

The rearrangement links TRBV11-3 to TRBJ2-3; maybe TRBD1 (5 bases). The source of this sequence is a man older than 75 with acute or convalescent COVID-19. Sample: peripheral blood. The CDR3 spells CASSRADTSTDTQYF. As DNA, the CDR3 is TGTGCCAGCAGCCGCGCGGACACTAGCACAGATACGCAGTATTTT.